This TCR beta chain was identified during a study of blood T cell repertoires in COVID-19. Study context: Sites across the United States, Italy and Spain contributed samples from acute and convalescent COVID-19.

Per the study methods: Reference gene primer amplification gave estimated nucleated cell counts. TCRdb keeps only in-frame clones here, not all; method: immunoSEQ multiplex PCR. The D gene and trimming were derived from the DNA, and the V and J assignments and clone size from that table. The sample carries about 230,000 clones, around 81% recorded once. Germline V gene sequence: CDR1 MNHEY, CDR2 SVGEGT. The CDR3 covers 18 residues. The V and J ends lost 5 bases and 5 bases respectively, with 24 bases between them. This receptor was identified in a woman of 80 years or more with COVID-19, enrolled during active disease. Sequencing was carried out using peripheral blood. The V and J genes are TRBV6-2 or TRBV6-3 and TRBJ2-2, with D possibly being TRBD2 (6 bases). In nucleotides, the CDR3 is TGTGCCAGCAGTCCGCTTCTCCCAGTGGGGGGATCAACCGGGGAGCTGTTTTTT. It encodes CASSPLLPVGGSTGELFF.